The present entry profiles one T cell receptor (beta chain) with its context. Its antigen is as yet unknown. Produced via immunoSEQ multiplex PCR; TCRdb's table is partial and in-frame only. This sample has fewer than 7,000 clones, with 80% to 95% found just once. This CDR3 is 15 amino acids long. Germline CDR1 is WNHNN and CDR2 is SYGVQD (reference sequence). The junction had 8 bases not matched to a gene; V was cut back by 2 bases and J by 12 bases. The entry originates in a study of lymphopenia after photon versus proton radiotherapy. General study findings and limits: After the lymphocyte nadir, photon-treated repertoires showed oligoclonal expansion, especially of CD8+ Temra cells. Better survival with proton therapy was suggested as possible, not demonstrated. Relative stability marked proton patients; photon patients lost diversity and naive cells.

The origin of this receptor is a man in his fifties or sixties with cholangiocarcinoma. This specimen was peripheral blood, taken from a patient treated with photon-based radiotherapy. The chain carries TRBV10-1 and TRBJ2-1, with TRBD2 matching over 12 bases. CDR3 amino acids: CASSEPSGRAGGQFF. The CDR3, as DNA: TGCGCCAGCAGTGAGCCTAGCGGGAGGGCCGGGGGGCAGTTCTTC.